Shown below are 14 T cell receptor beta chains from a single sample sequenced in a study of early T cells in non-severe SARS-CoV-2 infection. TCRdb re-called the 5' RACE reads through MiXCR, storing one row per CDR3 protein. This sample has about 100,000 distinct CDR3 sequences; about 12% occur once, and the top ten carry around 3%. Sequencing was done on a sample of whole blood. These receptors all come from an adult who was a healthcare worker with PCR-confirmed SARS-CoV-2 infection or an uninfected control (not recorded which).

The chain recombines TRBV3-1 with TRBJ2-2, with D perhaps being TRBD1 or TRBD2 (5 bases each). This CDR3 is built from 16 residues. The germline gives CDR1 LGHDT, CDR2 YNNKEL (reference sequence). Trimming took 1 base from V and 2 from J, leaving 11 bases between them. The CDR3 DNA is TGTGCCAGCAGCCAAGGGAAGCGGACAAACACCGGGGAGCTGTTTTTT. Its protein product is CASSQGKRTNTGELFF.

This clonotype occurred a few times. CDR3: CASTKYMGSSSGANVLTF. The CDR3 DNA reads as TGTGCCAGCACCAAGTACATGGGCTCTAGTTCTGGGGCCAACGTCCTGACTTTC. The chain couples TRBV6-5 to TRBJ2-6; D unclear. Trimming removed 7 bases from V and 1 base from J, with 20 bases in between. The CDR3 has 18 amino acids. Germline CDR1 is MNHEY and CDR2 is SVGAGI.

The chain couples TRBV7-9 to TRBJ1-4, with no clear D. Trimming left V 3 bases short and J 5 bases short, with 10 bases between. Per germline, CDR1 SEHNR and CDR2 FQNEAQ (reference sequence). CDR3 length equals 14 residues. The CDR3 bases are TGTGCCAGCAGCTTGCTCGTAGGAAATGAAAAACTGTTTTTT. Protein sequence: CASSLLVGNEKLFF. The complete variable domain, with remaining parts taken from reference TRBV7-9 and TRBJ1-4, reads DTGVSQNPRHKITKRGQNVTFRCDPISEHNRLYWYRQTLGQGPEFLTYFQNEAQLEKSRLLSDRFSAERPKGSFSTLEIQRTEQGDSAMYLCASSLLVGNEKLFFGSGTQLSVL.

Only a few counts were recorded for this clonotype. The rearrangement links TRBV13 to TRBJ1-1; maybe TRBD1 (5 bases). V was cut by 4 bases and J by 3 bases, with 15 bases left in between. The CDR3 has 15 residues. Germline values: CDR1 PRHDT, CDR2 FYEKMQ (reference sequence). The CDR3 bases are TGTGCCAGCAGCTCAAAAGGGGAACAGTACACTGAAGCTTTCTTT. Translation gives CASSSKGEQYTEAFF.

This clonotype has a count of ten or more. V and J are TRBV25-1 and TRBJ2-7; either TRBD1 or TRBD2 may supply D (5 bases each). The CDR3 contains 14 residues. Germline V gives CDR1 MGHDK, CDR2 SYGVNS. The ends were cut back, 5 bases at V and 3 bases at J, with 14 bases in the middle. As DNA, the CDR3 is TGTGCCAGCAGTAAGGGGACCCTCTTCTACGAGCAGTACTTC. Protein: CASSKGTLFYEQYF.

At least ten counts were recorded for this clonotype. The chain recombines TRBV9 with TRBJ2-1; 12 bases align to TRBD2. Germline lookup yields CDR1 SGDLS and CDR2 YYNGEE. The CDR3 is 16 amino acids. Losses at the gene ends were 4 bases for V and 7 bases for J; bases not matched to a gene: 9. The CDR3 DNA reads TGTGCCAGCAGCCCTCGACTAGCGGGAGCCCAAAATGAGCAGTTCTTC. Translation gives CASSPRLAGAQNEQFF.

This clonotype was recorded at least ten times. The J gene is TRBJ2-5, the V gene TRBV6-5, with TRBD2 as a possible D gene (5 bases). Trimming shortened V by 6 bases and J by 3 bases, and 23 bases separated the two germline ends. Per germline, CDR1 MNHEY and CDR2 SVGAGI. The CDR3 extends over 17 amino acids. In nucleotides, the CDR3 is TGTGCCAGCAGCTTCCGAGGTCTCGGGATACCGAAAGAGACCCAGTACTTC. Its protein product is CASSFRGLGIPKETQYF.

The genes are TRBV7-9 and TRBJ2-3, with TRBD2 matching 9 bases. Unmatched junction bases numbered 6, after V lost 5 bases and J lost 3 bases. This CDR3 is built from 15 residues. Per germline, CDR1 SEHNR and CDR2 FQNEAQ (reference sequence). The CDR3 loop is CASSRVAGATDTQYF. CDR3 coding DNA: TGTGCCAGCAGCCGGGTAGCGGGGGCGACAGATACGCAGTATTTT. Based on the CDR3 plus reference TRBV7-9 and TRBJ2-3, the full variable domain is DTGVSQNPRHKITKRGQNVTFRCDPISEHNRLYWYRQTLGQGPEFLTYFQNEAQLEKSRLLSDRFSAERPKGSFSTLEIQRTEQGDSAMYLCASSRVAGATDTQYFGPGTRLTVL.

In this sample, this clonotype turned up many times. The chain carries TRBV29-1 and TRBJ2-1, with 9 positions matching TRBD2. This CDR3 has 16 residues. V trimming: 5 bases; J trimming: 0 bases; junction bases outside the gene matches: 8. Germline CDR1 and CDR2: SQVTM and ANQGSEA. CDR3 nucleotides: TGCAGCGTTAAGTTAGCGGGGGCAAGCTCCTACAATGAGCAGTTCTTC. It is translated as CSVKLAGASSYNEQFF.

V gene TRBV19 combines with J gene TRBJ2-7; D ambiguous. The V gene lost 5 bases and the J gene lost 2 bases, with 16 bases spanning the gap. This CDR3 is built from 15 residues. CDR1 is LNHDA, CDR2 SQIVND, per germline (reference sequence). DNA of the CDR3: TGTGCCAGTAGTGGTAGGCGAGACGGACCCTACGAGCAGTACTTC. As protein: CASSGRRDGPYEQYF.

V and J are TRBV2 and TRBJ2-7; TRBD1 aligns across 8 bases. Trimming removed 7 bases from V and 1 base from J; junction bases left unmatched: 3. The CDR3 extends over 13 amino acids. Germline V CDR1 and CDR2: SNHLY, FYNNEI. In DNA form, the CDR3 reads TGTGCCAGCAAAGGGGACAGGTCCTACGAGCAGTACTTC. It encodes CASKGDRSYEQYF.

The chain has TRBV18 and TRBJ2-7; D uncertain. V shed 6 bases and J shed 6 bases, with 21 bases lying between them. This CDR3 region has 15 residues. Per the germline V gene, CDR1 is KGHSH and CDR2 is LQKENI. The CDR3 reads CASSPSIGERSEQYF. The CDR3 DNA sequence: TGTGCCAGCTCGCCCTCGATAGGAGAGAGGAGCGAGCAGTACTTC.

The genes are TRBV6-5 and TRBJ2-5, with D perhaps matching TRBD1 (6 bases). Per germline, CDR1 MNHEY and CDR2 SVGAGI. Trimming pared 2 bases from V and 2 bases from J, leaving 15 bases between. CDR3 length: 16 residues. The CDR3 here is CASSYGDKGVQETQYF. In DNA form, the CDR3 reads TGTGCCAGCAGTTACGGGGACAAGGGGGTTCAAGAGACCCAGTACTTC.

This clonotype appeared many times. This rearrangement joins TRBV4-2 to TRBJ2-3; 8 bases fit TRBD2. Germline CDR1 and CDR2: LGHNA and YNFKEQ. V dropped 4 bases and J dropped 6; count of bases not matched to a gene: 12. The CDR3 length is 16 residues. CDR3 nucleotide sequence: TGTGCCAGCAGCCTCCCCGGGGGGGGCCTCGTGGATACGCAGTATTTT. Its translation is CASSLPGGGLVDTQYF.